The T cell receptor beta chain under discussion was sequenced for a study of cytomegalovirus exposure and HLA in healthy donors. Germline values: CDR1 SGHKS, CDR2 YYEKEE (reference sequence). The junction had 4 bases not matched to a gene; V was cut back by 4 bases and J by 2 bases. The CDR3 loop spans 15 amino acids. PCR primers comprised 60 Vbeta and 13 Jbeta primers. Generated by immunoSEQ multiplex PCR, the TCRdb table keeps only in-frame clones and is missing some. The sample consists of fewer than 250,000 clones, about 72% of them appearing once. The source is a male donor in good health and CMV-seronegative. Sequencing was carried out using PBMCs. The chain uses TRBV5-5 and TRBJ2-2, with 8 bases that match TRBD2. The CDR3 sequence is CASSRLAKNTGELFF. DNA of the CDR3: TGTGCCAGCAGCCGACTAGCGAAAAACACCGGGGAGCTGTTTTTT.